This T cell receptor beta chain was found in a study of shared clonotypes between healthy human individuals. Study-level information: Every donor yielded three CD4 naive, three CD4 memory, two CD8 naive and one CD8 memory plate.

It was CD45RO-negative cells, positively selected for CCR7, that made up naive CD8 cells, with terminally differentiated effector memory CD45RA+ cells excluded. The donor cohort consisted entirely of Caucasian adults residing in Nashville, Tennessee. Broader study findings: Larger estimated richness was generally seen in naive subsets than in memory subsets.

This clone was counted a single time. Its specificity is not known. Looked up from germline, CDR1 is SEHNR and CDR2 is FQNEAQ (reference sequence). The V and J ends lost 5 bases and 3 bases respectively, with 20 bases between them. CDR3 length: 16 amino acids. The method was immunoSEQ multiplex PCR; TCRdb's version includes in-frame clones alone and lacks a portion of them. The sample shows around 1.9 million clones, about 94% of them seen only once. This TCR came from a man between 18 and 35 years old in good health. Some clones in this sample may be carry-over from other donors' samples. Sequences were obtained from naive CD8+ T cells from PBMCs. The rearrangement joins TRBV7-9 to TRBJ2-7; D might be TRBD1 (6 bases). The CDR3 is CASSLPRTGFGYEQYF. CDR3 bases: TGTGCCAGCAGCCTCCCACGCACAGGGTTCGGCTACGAGCAGTACTTC.